The 26 T cell receptor beta chains below all came from one sample that was sequenced in a study of OX40 agonist ivuxolimab in advanced cancers. Here immunoSEQ multiplex PCR was the method, and the copy in TCRdb shows in-frame clones only, minus some. The data contain more than 45,000 clones, roughly 77% of them singletons. Specimen: CD4+ or CD8+ T cells sorted from blood, collected in a trial of the OX40 agonist ivuxolimab. Receptors originate from an adult with an advanced solid tumor such as melanoma, head and neck, liver or kidney cancer.

The chain is built from TRBV5-1 and TRBJ1-4, with 11 bases matching TRBD1. J gave up 7 bases and V 0 bases, and 5 bases lay outside the gene matches. Germline V gene sequence: CDR1 SGHRS, CDR2 YFSETQ. This CDR3 comprises 16 residues. The chain's CDR3 is CASSLAGTGGTEKLFF. As DNA, the CDR3 is TGCGCCAGCAGCTTGGCTGGGACAGGGGGTACTGAAAAACTGTTTTTT. The full variable domain, in which reference TRBV5-1 and TRBJ1-4 provide the parts outside the CDR3, is KAGVTQTPRYLIKTRGQQVTLSCSPISGHRSVSWYQQTPGQGLQFLFEYFSETQRNKGNFPGRFSGRQFSNSRSEMNVSTLELGDSALYLCASSLAGTGGTEKLFFGSGTQLSVL.

This clone was counted a few times. This chain uses TRBV29-1 with TRBJ1-1; maybe TRBD1 (6 bases). The CDR3 length is 13 residues. V lost 4 bases, J lost 7 bases, and 16 bases lay in between. CDR1 and CDR2 (germline): SQVTM, ANQGSEA. This CDR3 is CSVVGRGESEAFF. The CDR3 region has the DNA TGCAGCGTTGTTGGTAGGGGGGAAAGTGAAGCTTTCTTT.

V usage is TRBV10-2 and J usage is TRBJ2-1; maybe TRBD2 (7 bases). V was shortened by 6 bases and J by 0 bases, with 15 bases between the two germline ends. The CDR3 loop spans 16 amino acids. Per germline, CDR1 WSHSY and CDR2 SAAADI. The CDR3 DNA sequence: TGCGCCAGCAGGAGGGCGGGGGCCAGCTCCTACAATGAGCAGTTCTTC. Its translation is CASRRAGASSYNEQFF.

This clone was recorded at least ten times. The chain's CDR3 is CASSEGDYGYTF. The CDR3 DNA is TGTGCCAGCAGCGAGGGAGACTATGGCTACACCTTC. The chain employs TRBV11-2 and TRBJ1-2; D uncertain. CDR1 and CDR2 (germline): SGHAT, FQNNGV. The CDR3 covers 12 residues. V lost 5 bases, J lost 3 bases, and 7 bases lay in between.

V usage is TRBV4-2 and J usage is TRBJ2-7; no definite D call. The CDR3 consists of 14 residues. Trimming left V 0 bases short and J 3 bases short, with 9 bases between. The germline gives CDR1 LGHNA, CDR2 YNFKEQ. The CDR3: CASSQDWQSYEQYF. CDR3 in DNA: TGTGCCAGCAGCCAAGACTGGCAGAGCTACGAGCAGTACTTC.

The chain combines TRBV2 with TRBJ1-2, with 11 bases aligning to TRBD1. Losses at the gene ends were 7 bases for V and 6 bases for J; bases not matched to a gene: 7. CDR3 length equals 14 residues. Germline CDR1 and CDR2: SNHLY and FYNNEI. The DNA for the CDR3 is TGTGCCAGCACCCGGACAGGGGGCTACGATGGCTACACCTTC. Its protein product is CASTRTGGYDGYTF.

This sequence joins TRBV11-3 and TRBJ1-3; D unclear. The CDR3 covers 17 residues. Germline loops: CDR1 SGHNT, CDR2 YENEEA. V was shortened by 4 bases and J by 1 base, with 17 bases between the two germline ends. The CDR3 reads CASSSLTRSESGNTIYF. The CDR3 DNA reads as TGTGCCAGCAGCTCCCTAACCAGGTCGGAATCTGGAAACACCATATATTTT.

The gene calls are TRBV2 and TRBJ2-1; no clear D. Trimming took 8 bases from V and 5 from J, leaving 16 bases between them. The CDR3 sequence is 14 residues long. Germline CDR1 and CDR2: SNHLY and FYNNEI. CDR3 DNA sequence: TGTGCCAGCCAGCTAGGGCATTTGGACAATGAGCAGTTCTTC. This translates into CASQLGHLDNEQFF. The complete variable domain, with remaining parts taken from reference TRBV2 and TRBJ2-1, reads EPEVTQTPSHQVTQMGQEVILRCVPISNHLYFYWYRQILGQKVEFLVSFYNNEISEKSEIFDDQFSVERPDGSNFTLKIRSTKLEDSAMYFCASQLGHLDNEQFFGPGTRLTVL.

The chain combines TRBV6-5 with TRBJ1-2; D not certain. Trimming removed 8 bases from V and 1 base from J, with 11 bases in between. The CDR3 is 13 amino acids. Looked up from germline, CDR1 is MNHEY and CDR2 is SVGAGI. CDR3 nucleotides: TGTGCCAGCGGCGCCGGAAGTAACTATGGCTACACCTTC. Its translation: CASGAGSNYGYTF.

The V gene is TRBV6-5, the J gene TRBJ2-7; 7 nucleotides align to TRBD1. Germline-derived CDR1 and CDR2 are MNHEY and SVGAGI. The CDR3 extends over 13 amino acids. J lost 2 bases, V lost 10 bases, and 8 bases had no gene match. The DNA for the CDR3 is TGTGCCACCTGGAGACAGGGCCCCTACGAGCAGTACTTC. This gives the protein CATWRQGPYEQYF.

V and J are TRBV30 and TRBJ2-3, with 8 bases identical to TRBD2. The CDR3 consists of 17 residues. The trim removed 0 bases at V and 0 bases at J, leaving 8 bases unmatched. The germline V gene has CDR1 GTSNPN and CDR2 SVGIG (reference sequence). The CDR3 protein is CAWSVGLAGTSTDTQYF. For the CDR3, the DNA is TGTGCCTGGAGTGTGGGGCTAGCGGGTACTAGCACAGATACGCAGTATTTT.

The chain couples TRBV6-1 to TRBJ2-7; TRBD2 aligns across 10 bases. Trimming removed 3 bases from V and 3 bases from J; junction bases left unmatched: 5. The CDR3 extends over 15 amino acids. In germline, CDR1 is MNHNS, CDR2 SASEGT. For the CDR3, the DNA is TGTGCCAGCAGTGACCCTAGCGGGAGCGACTACGAGCAGTACTTC. Residues: CASSDPSGSDYEQYF.

The J gene is TRBJ2-1, the V gene TRBV7-2, with TRBD1 matching 8 bases. This CDR3 has 14 residues. Losses at the gene ends were 2 bases for V and 9 bases for J; bases not matched to a gene: 6. Looked up from germline, CDR1 is SGHTA and CDR2 is FQGNSA. CDR3 coding DNA: TGTGCCAGCAGCTTACAGGGGGCGATGGGTGAGCAGTTCTTC. Residues: CASSLQGAMGEQFF.

The V gene is TRBV9, the J gene TRBJ2-3; 8 positions match TRBD1. CDR3 length: 16 residues. CDR1 SGDLS and CDR2 YYNGEE come from the germline V gene. J lost 2 bases, V lost 0 bases, and 5 bases had no gene match. The CDR3 sequence: CASSVDPGGLTDTQYF. The CDR3, as DNA: TGTGCCAGCAGCGTAGATCCAGGGGGCCTCACAGATACGCAGTATTTT. The full variable domain, rest sourced from reference TRBV9 and TRBJ2-3, is DSGVTQTPKHLITATGQRVTLRCSPRSGDLSVYWYQQSLDQGLQFLIQYYNGEERAKGNILERFSAQQFPDLHSELNLSSLELGDSALYFCASSVDPGGLTDTQYFGPGTRLTVL.

The rearrangement links TRBV2 to TRBJ2-7; TRBD1 agrees at 10 bases. CDR3 length: 14 amino acids. CDR1 is SNHLY and CDR2 is FYNNEI in the germline V gene. J gave up 6 bases and V 6 bases, and 8 bases lay outside the gene matches. The chain's CDR3 is CASRRTGGSGEQYF. The CDR3 DNA reads as TGTGCCAGCAGGCGGACAGGGGGTTCCGGCGAGCAGTACTTC. Full variable domain (outside the CDR3, taken from reference TRBV2 and TRBJ2-7): EPEVTQTPSHQVTQMGQEVILRCVPISNHLYFYWYRQILGQKVEFLVSFYNNEISEKSEIFDDQFSVERPDGSNFTLKIRSTKLEDSAMYFCASRRTGGSGEQYFGPGTRLTVT.

The V and J genes are TRBV6-6 and TRBJ2-7; TRBD2 aligns across 9 bases. Germline CDR1 and CDR2: MNHNY and SVGAGI (reference sequence). This CDR3 region has 14 residues. The trim removed 6 bases at V and 3 bases at J, leaving 6 bases unmatched. CDR3: CASSLAGVLYEQYF. CDR3 nucleotides: TGTGCCAGCAGCTTAGCGGGAGTTCTCTACGAGCAGTACTTC.

This clone was observed once. The chain has TRBV28 and TRBJ1-2; 9 nucleotides align to TRBD1. Per the germline V gene, CDR1 is MDHEN and CDR2 is SYDVKM. This CDR3 comprises 16 residues. Trimming cost V 6 bases and J 4 bases; bases outside gene matches: 12. This chain's CDR3 is CASRPGWDRVAYGYTF. CDR3 sequence (DNA): TGTGCCAGCAGGCCGGGGTGGGACAGGGTAGCCTATGGCTACACCTTC.

This clone was detected only a few times. The chain joins TRBV5-1 to TRBJ2-7, with D possibly matching TRBD1 (6 bases). V shed 7 bases and J shed 5 bases, with 19 bases lying between them. CDR3 length: 14 residues. Germline-derived CDR1 and CDR2 are SGHRS and YFSETQ. This chain's CDR3 is CASATGRGDDEQYF. The CDR3 DNA reads as TGCGCCAGCGCCACAGGCAGGGGAGATGACGAGCAGTACTTC.

This clone was recorded a few times. The chain uses TRBV7-3 and TRBJ1-5, with D maybe TRBD1 (6 bases). Deletions cut 3 bases from V and 5 bases from J, with 17 bases between. Germline lookup yields CDR1 SGHTA and CDR2 FQGTGA. This CDR3 comprises 16 residues. The CDR3 region is CASSLGARRGYQPQHF. CDR3 DNA sequence: TGTGCCAGCAGCTTGGGGGCCAGGCGGGGGTATCAGCCCCAGCATTTT.

The CDR3 sequence: CASRTPGYGYTF. Written as DNA, the CDR3 is TGTGCCAGCAGGACCCCGGGCTATGGCTACACCTTC. V gene TRBV6-1 combines with J gene TRBJ1-2; no reliable D call. The V end was cut by 6 bases, the J end by 4 bases, with 9 bases between. Germline V gene lookup returns CDR1 MNHNS and CDR2 SASEGT. This CDR3 contains 12 residues.

The chain uses TRBV7-8 and TRBJ1-5; 7 nucleotides agree with TRBD1. From germline, CDR1 is SGHVS and CDR2 FQNEAQ. This CDR3 contains 15 residues. Losses at the gene ends were 2 bases for V and 4 bases for J; bases not matched to a gene: 5. CDR3 loop: CASSLRQGENQPQHF. The CDR3 DNA is TGTGCCAGCAGCTTACGCCAGGGGGAAAATCAGCCCCAGCATTTT.

The genes are TRBV30 and TRBJ1-4; D call uncertain. V was cut by 3 bases and J by 5 bases, with 13 bases left in between. The CDR3 extends over 14 amino acids. CDR1 is GTSNPN and CDR2 is SVGIG in the germline V gene (reference sequence). The CDR3 protein is CAWRSPLRNEKLFF. Written as DNA, the CDR3 is TGTGCCTGGAGATCCCCTCTCCGGAATGAAAAACTGTTTTTT.

The genes are TRBV18 and TRBJ1-5, with 9 bases identical to TRBD1. The trim removed 1 base at V and 11 bases at J, leaving 6 bases unmatched. The CDR3 is 14 residues long. Germline CDR1 reads KGHSH; CDR2 reads LQKENI. The CDR3 here is CASSPQGQGNTQHF. For the CDR3, the DNA is TGTGCCAGCTCACCACAAGGACAGGGGAACACCCAGCATTTT. The full variable domain, rest sourced from reference TRBV18 and TRBJ1-5, is NAGVMQNPRHLVRRRGQEARLRCSPMKGHSHVYWYRQLPEEGLKFMVYLQKENIIDESGMPKERFSAEFPKEGPSILRIQQVVRGDSAAYFCASSPQGQGNTQHFGDGTRLSIL.

V is TRBV4-2 and J is TRBJ2-7, with D unresolved. The germline V gene has CDR1 LGHNA and CDR2 YNFKEQ. The CDR3 contains 15 residues. V was cut by 1 base and J by 3 bases, with 13 bases left in between. This chain's CDR3 is CASSQALAGGYEQYF. The CDR3 region has the DNA TGTGCCAGCAGCCAAGCATTGGCAGGTGGCTACGAGCAGTACTTC.

The genes are TRBV5-1 and TRBJ2-3, with 16 nucleotides matching TRBD2. This CDR3 is built from 16 residues. After removal of 4 bases from V and 6 bases from J, the junction contained 5 bases not matched to a gene. CDR1 is SGHRS, CDR2 YFSETQ, per germline. In DNA form, the CDR3 reads TGCGCCAGCAGCCCGGGACTAGCGGGGGGGCGGGATACGCAGTATTTT. Its protein is CASSPGLAGGRDTQYF.

The chain is built from TRBV5-4 and TRBJ2-5; no reliable D call. Per the germline V gene, CDR1 is SGHNT and CDR2 is YYREEE (reference sequence). V was pared by 7 bases and J by 5 bases, with 12 bases between. CDR3 length equals 12 residues. CDR3 DNA sequence: TGTGCCAGCCTTAGGCCTGGGGAGACCCAGTACTTC. Encoded protein: CASLRPGETQYF.